This TCR beta chain was found in a study of blood T cell repertoires in COVID-19. V was clipped by 0 bases and J by 5 bases, with 17 bases between them. The CDR3 loop spans 16 amino acids. CDR1 and CDR2 (germline): SGHRS, YFSETQ. The data were produced by immunoSEQ multiplex PCR, yet TCRdb's version contains in-frame clones alone and is incomplete. The data contain approximately 300,000 clones, approximately 89% of them singletons. The sample was PBMCs or T cells enriched from blood (not recorded which). The sequence was obtained from a woman between 18 and 29 years old who had recovered from COVID-19. This chain connects TRBV5-1 to TRBJ2-5; D gene ambiguous. The CDR3 reads CASSLDAAENIETQYF. The CDR3 DNA is TGCGCCAGCAGCTTGGACGCGGCGGAGAATATCGAGACCCAGTACTTC.